The next 9 T cell receptor beta chains were all read from a single sample in a study of read filtering for tumor transcriptome and immune sequencing. Molecular barcoded adaptors covering alpha/delta and beta/gamma chains were used on approximately 400 ng RNA. Via MiXCR, TCRdb re-called the reads, giving one row per CDR3 protein. The sample records tens of thousands of distinct CDR3 sequences, about 19% being singletons. The sample consisted of a population of CD138-negative cells sorted from bone marrow. All receptors derive from a donor at least 40 years old with multiple myeloma.

This clonotype was seen ten or more times. V is TRBV11-3 and J is TRBJ2-1, with 15 bases lining up with TRBD2. Germline V gene lookup returns CDR1 SGHNT and CDR2 YENEEA. After removal of 5 bases from V and 4 bases from J, the junction contained 3 bases not matched to a gene. The CDR3 extends over 16 amino acids. The CDR3 DNA sequence: TGTGCCAGCAGCCCCGGGACTAGCGGGGGGTACAATGAGCAGTTCTTC. Residues: CASSPGTSGGYNEQFF. Drawing the rest from reference TRBV11-3 and TRBJ2-1, the complete variable domain is EAGVVQSPRYKIIEKKQPVAFWCNPISGHNTLYWYLQNLGQGPELLIRYENEEAVDDSQLPKDRFSAERLKGVDSTLKIQPAELGDSAVYLCASSPGTSGGYNEQFFGPGTRLTVL.

The V and J genes are TRBV11-2 and TRBJ2-1; the D is unclear. The CDR3 runs 14 residues. Trimming took 8 bases from V and 6 from J, leaving 17 bases between them. CDR1 is SGHAT, CDR2 FQNNGV, per germline. The CDR3 coding sequence is TGTGCCAGCGTCGGCCTAGAACGGACCAATGAGCAGTTCTTC. It encodes CASVGLERTNEQFF.

As to this clonotype: The conserved final phenylalanine or tryptophan is absent from the CDR3, which likely points to a read error. This chain uses TRBV30 with TRBJ1-2; D might be TRBD1 (6 bases). CDR1 is GTSNPN, CDR2 SVGIG, per germline (reference sequence). The V end was cut by 1 base, the J end by 8 bases, with 11 bases between. The CDR3 is 12 residues long. The CDR3 region is CAWSGSQGGYTS. CDR3 in DNA: TGTGCCTGGAGTGGTAGTCAGGGGGGCTACACCTCC.

This clonotype was found many times. As DNA, the CDR3 is TGCAGCGTTAGGCGGGGGGAGGGGGCCTACGAGCAGTACTTC. Its translation is CSVRRGEGAYEQYF. V usage is TRBV29-1 and J usage is TRBJ2-7; the match to TRBD2 covers 8 bases. Germline values: CDR1 SQVTM, CDR2 ANQGSEA. This CDR3 comprises 14 residues. V lost 5 bases to trimming and J lost 2 bases; unmatched junction nucleotides: 8.

This clonotype was detected many times. The chain carries TRBV20-1 and TRBJ2-2, with TRBD2 matching 16 bases. The V and J ends lost 5 bases and 6 bases, in that order; junction bases with no gene match: 9. CDR1 is DFQATT and CDR2 is SNEGSKA in the germline V gene (reference sequence). This CDR3 has 17 residues. This CDR3 reads CSAPGTSGRAGSGELFF. The CDR3 DNA follows: TGCAGTGCTCCCGGGACTAGCGGGAGGGCCGGGTCCGGGGAGCTGTTTTTT.

This clonotype was counted between two and nine times. The chain carries TRBV5-1 and TRBJ1-3; D gene unclear. V lost 1 base and J lost 0, with 8 bases in between. Germline V gene sequence: CDR1 SGHRS, CDR2 YFSETQ. The CDR3 is made up of 15 amino acids. The CDR3: CASSLNGDSGNTIYF. The CDR3, as DNA: TGCGCCAGCAGCTTGAACGGAGACTCTGGAAACACCATATATTTT. Using reference TRBV5-1 and TRBJ1-3 for the parts outside the CDR3, the full variable domain is KAGVTQTPRYLIKTRGQQVTLSCSPISGHRSVSWYQQTPGQGLQFLFEYFSETQRNKGNFPGRFSGRQFSNSRSEMNVSTLELGDSALYLCASSLNGDSGNTIYFGEGSWLTVV.

Of note for this clonotype: A much larger clone sits a single nucleotide away, making a read error possible. This chain connects TRBV29-1 to TRBJ2-1; D is unclear. Germline assignment: CDR1 SQVTM and CDR2 ANQGSEA. There are 14 residues in the CDR3. V lost 1 base and J lost 6, with 13 bases in between. The CDR3 region has the DNA TGCAGCGTTGAAGGAAAGGTGCAGGTCAATGAGCAGTTCTTC. Translated, it gives CSVEGKVQVNEQFF.

Turning to this clonotype: At one end, the junction sequence differs from germline, possibly due to a read error. The chain carries TRBV7-2 and TRBJ1-1; D gene ambiguous. Germline CDR1 is SGHTA and CDR2 is FQGNSA. CDR3 size: 11 residues. The CDR3: CATDLNTAAFF. Here the CDR3 DNA reads TGTGCCACCGACCTGAACACTGCAGCTTTCTTT.

At least ten counts were recorded for this clonotype. This chain joins TRBV6-6 and TRBJ1-1; D uncertain. The CDR3 covers 12 residues. Germline V lookup: CDR1 MNHNY, CDR2 SVGAGI (reference sequence). The germline V and J ends were trimmed by 6 bases and 5 bases, with 10 bases remaining between them. CDR3 loop: CASRKTGTEAFF. The CDR3 DNA sequence: TGTGCCAGCAGGAAGACTGGGACTGAAGCTTTCTTT.